This T cell receptor (beta chain) derives from a study of glioma-infiltrating T cells after dendritic cell vaccination. Measured with immunoSEQ multiplex PCR; TCRdb has only the in-frame clones, and not every one. The sample lists about 92,000 clones, about nine tenths occurring once. This CDR3 spans 15 amino acids. The V gene lost 3 bases and the J gene lost 9 bases, with 15 bases spanning the gap. Germline CDR1 MRHNA, CDR2 SNTAGT. The V call is TRBV6-4, the J call TRBJ1-6; D perhaps matches TRBD1 (5 bases). The sequence came from a human donor with glioblastoma. Sequencing used blood, obtained before dendritic cell vaccination. The CDR3 spells CASSESGTGGSPLHF. The CDR3 DNA reads TGTGCCAGCAGTGAGTCCGGGACTGGGGGTTCACCCCTCCACTTT.